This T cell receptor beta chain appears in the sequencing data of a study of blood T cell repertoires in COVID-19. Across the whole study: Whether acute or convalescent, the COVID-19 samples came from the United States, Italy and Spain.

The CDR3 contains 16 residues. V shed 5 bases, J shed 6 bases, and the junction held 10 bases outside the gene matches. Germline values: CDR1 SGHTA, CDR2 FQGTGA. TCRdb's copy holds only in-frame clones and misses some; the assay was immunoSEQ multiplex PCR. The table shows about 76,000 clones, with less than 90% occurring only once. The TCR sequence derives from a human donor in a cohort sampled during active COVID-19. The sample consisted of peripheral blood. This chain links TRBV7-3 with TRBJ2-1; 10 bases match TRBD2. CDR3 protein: CASSPTGTSDRNEQFF. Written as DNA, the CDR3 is TGTGCCAGCAGCCCCACCGGGACTAGCGATCGCAATGAGCAGTTCTTC.